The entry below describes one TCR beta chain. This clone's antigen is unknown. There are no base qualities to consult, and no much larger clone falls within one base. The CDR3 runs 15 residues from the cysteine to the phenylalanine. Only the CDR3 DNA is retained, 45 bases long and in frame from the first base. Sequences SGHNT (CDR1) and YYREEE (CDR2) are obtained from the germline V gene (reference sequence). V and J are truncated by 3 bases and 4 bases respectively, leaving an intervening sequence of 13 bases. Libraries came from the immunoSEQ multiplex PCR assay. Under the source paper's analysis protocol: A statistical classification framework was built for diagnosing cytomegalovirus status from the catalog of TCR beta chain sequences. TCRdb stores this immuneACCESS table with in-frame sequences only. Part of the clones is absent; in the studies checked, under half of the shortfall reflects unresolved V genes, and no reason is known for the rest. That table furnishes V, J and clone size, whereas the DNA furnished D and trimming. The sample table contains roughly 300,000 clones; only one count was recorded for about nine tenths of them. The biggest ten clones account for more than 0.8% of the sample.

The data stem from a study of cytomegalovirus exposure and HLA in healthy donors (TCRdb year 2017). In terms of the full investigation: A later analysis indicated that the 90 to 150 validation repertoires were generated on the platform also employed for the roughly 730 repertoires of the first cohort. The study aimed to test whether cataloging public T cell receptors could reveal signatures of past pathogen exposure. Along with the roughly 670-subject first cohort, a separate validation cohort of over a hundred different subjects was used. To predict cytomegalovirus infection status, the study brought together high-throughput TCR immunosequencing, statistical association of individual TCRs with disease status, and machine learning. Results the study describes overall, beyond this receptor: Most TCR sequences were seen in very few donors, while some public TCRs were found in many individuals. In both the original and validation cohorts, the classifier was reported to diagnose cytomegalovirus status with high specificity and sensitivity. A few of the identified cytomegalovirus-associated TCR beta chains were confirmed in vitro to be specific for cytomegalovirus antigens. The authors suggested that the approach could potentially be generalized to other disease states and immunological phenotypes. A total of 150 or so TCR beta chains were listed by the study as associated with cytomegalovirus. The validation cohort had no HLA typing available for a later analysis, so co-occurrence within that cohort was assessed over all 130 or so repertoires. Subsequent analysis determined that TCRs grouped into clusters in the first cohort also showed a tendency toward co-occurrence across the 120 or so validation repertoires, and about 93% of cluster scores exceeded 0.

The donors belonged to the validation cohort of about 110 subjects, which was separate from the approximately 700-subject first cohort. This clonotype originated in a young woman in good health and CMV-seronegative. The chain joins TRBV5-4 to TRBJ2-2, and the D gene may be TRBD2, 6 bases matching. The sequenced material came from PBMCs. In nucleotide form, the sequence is TGTGCCAGCAGCTCAGGGAGGAGGGGCACCGGGGAGCTGTTTTTT. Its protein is CASSSGRRGTGELFF.